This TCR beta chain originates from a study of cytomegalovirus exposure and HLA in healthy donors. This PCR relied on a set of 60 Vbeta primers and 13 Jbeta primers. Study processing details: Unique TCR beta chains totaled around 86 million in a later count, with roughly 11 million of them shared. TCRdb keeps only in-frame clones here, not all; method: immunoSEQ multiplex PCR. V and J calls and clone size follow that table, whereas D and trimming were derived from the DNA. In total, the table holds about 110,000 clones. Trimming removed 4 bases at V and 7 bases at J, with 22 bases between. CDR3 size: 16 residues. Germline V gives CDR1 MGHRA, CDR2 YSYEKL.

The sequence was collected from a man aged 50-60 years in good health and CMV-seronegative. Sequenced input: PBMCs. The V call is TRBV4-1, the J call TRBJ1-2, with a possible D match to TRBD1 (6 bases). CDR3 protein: CASSLIQGPGYGGYTF. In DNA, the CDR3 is TGCGCCAGCAGCCTGATACAGGGTCCGGGCTATGGTGGCTACACCTTC.